Presented here are 9 T cell receptor beta chains from one specimen sequenced in a study of PD-1 blockade in classical Hodgkin lymphoma. Every patient relapsed after autologous stem cell transplantation, and brentuximab vedotin exposure varied. The method was immunoSEQ multiplex PCR; TCRdb's version includes in-frame clones alone and lacks a portion of them. The sample records about 94,000 clones, roughly 87% being singletons. The sequences come from peripheral blood mononuclear cells (PBMCs), collected before the second cycle of nivolumab. These receptors came from a human donor with classical Hodgkin lymphoma.

This clone was seen once. V usage is TRBV29-1 and J usage is TRBJ1-2; 7 nucleotides line up with TRBD1. V dropped 5 bases and J dropped 1; count of bases not matched to a gene: 13. The CDR3 has 16 residues. Per germline, CDR1 SQVTM and CDR2 ANQGSEA. The CDR3 nucleotides are TGCAGCGTTAAGGGGGTCTACAGGGGATATAACTATGGCTACACCTTC. This gives the protein CSVKGVYRGYNYGYTF.

The chain carries TRBV4-1 and TRBJ2-7, with 14 bases matching TRBD2. After removal of 4 bases from V and 5 bases from J, the junction contained 7 bases not matched to a gene. Per germline, CDR1 MGHRA and CDR2 YSYEKL. The CDR3 length is 16 residues. CDR3 coding DNA: TGCGCCAGCAGCCGACGGGGGGGACTAGCGGGAGACGAGCAGTACTTC. Amino acids: CASSRRGGLAGDEQYF.

The chain is built from TRBV10-1 and TRBJ2-3, with D hard to call. The ends were cut back, 7 bases at V and 0 bases at J, with 11 bases in the middle. Germline V lookup: CDR1 WNHNN, CDR2 SYGVQD (reference sequence). CDR3 length: 14 residues. In nucleotides, the CDR3 is TGCGCCAGCATGGGGAACCTTAGCACAGATACGCAGTATTTT. Translating gives CASMGNLSTDTQYF.

The V call is TRBV18, the J call TRBJ2-7; a weak D match, TRBD1 (6 bases). Trimming removed 3 bases from V and 3 bases from J, with 15 bases in between. Germline V CDR1 and CDR2: KGHSH, LQKENI. The length of the CDR3 is 15 residues. CDR3 sequence: CASSPTGLSRYEQYF. DNA of the CDR3: TGTGCCAGCTCACCGACAGGCCTTAGCCGCTACGAGCAGTACTTC.

This clone was picked up one time. V gene TRBV10-3 combines with J gene TRBJ2-1; 8 bases line up with TRBD1. The CDR3 spans 17 residues. The junction had 4 bases not matched to a gene; V was cut back by 0 bases and J by 0 bases. The germline V gene encodes CDR1 ENHRY and CDR2 SYGVKD. The CDR3 is CAISESTGTGSYNEQFF. The CDR3, as DNA: TGTGCCATCAGTGAGTCGACTGGGACAGGCTCCTACAATGAGCAGTTCTTC.

This chain connects TRBV4-2 to TRBJ2-7; D gene unclear. Looked up from germline, CDR1 is LGHNA and CDR2 is YNFKEQ. The V and J ends lost 3 bases and 1 base respectively, with 7 bases between them. CDR3 length: 13 amino acids. The CDR3 here is CASSQAESYEQYF. The CDR3 DNA reads TGTGCCAGCAGCCAGGCCGAATCCTACGAGCAGTACTTC.

For the CDR3, the DNA is TGTGCCAGCAGCCCCAGAGCGGGAGTTGGCTACAATGAGCAGTTCTTC. This translates into CASSPRAGVGYNEQFF. The V gene is TRBV7-6, the J gene TRBJ2-1, with TRBD2 matching over 8 bases. Trimming cost V 5 bases and J 3 bases; bases outside gene matches: 9. Germline V gives CDR1 SGHVS, CDR2 FNYEAQ. There are 16 residues in the CDR3.

The rearrangement joins TRBV30 to TRBJ2-4, with TRBD1 as a possible D gene (6 bases). This CDR3 spans 12 amino acids. V lost 6 bases and J lost 6, with 12 bases in between. The germline CDR1 and CDR2 sequences are GTSNPN and SVGIG (reference sequence). For the CDR3, the DNA is TGTGCCTGTTCCGGACAGCGAAACATTCAGTACTTC. Amino acid sequence: CACSGQRNIQYF.

V is TRBV4-1 and J is TRBJ2-1, with D tentatively TRBD1 (6 bases). The CDR3 runs 16 residues. Trimming removed 6 bases from V and 4 bases from J, with 19 bases in between. Germline values: CDR1 MGHRA, CDR2 YSYEKL. DNA of the CDR3: TGCGCCAGCAGTAACCTGTTCAGGGGTTCGTACAATGAGCAGTTCTTC. Protein sequence: CASSNLFRGSYNEQFF.